The sequence of this T cell receptor (beta chain) was determined in a study of PD-L1 blockade in urothelial cancer. Study summary: The median T cell count across tumor samples was over a thousand. Points from the study as a whole: Tumor-infiltrating T lymphocytes were more abundant in patients with durable benefit.

Spiking each PCR with synthetic TCR analog templates was performed. Assay: immunoSEQ multiplex PCR; the TCRdb copy retains only in-frame clones and omits some. The data show about 35,000 clones, just over 35% seen once. Germline assignment: CDR1 LNHDA and CDR2 SQIVND (reference sequence). The CDR3 has 13 residues. V shed 7 bases and J shed 1 base, with 10 bases lying between them. In the case of this clone: Its antigen is unidentified.

This material consisted of tumor tissue, taken before atezolizumab (anti-PD-L1) treatment. The TCR originated in a man between 60 and 75 years old with urothelial cancer. The genes are TRBV19 and TRBJ2-5; D might be TRBD1 or TRBD2, each matching 5 bases. Here the CDR3 DNA reads TGTGCCAGTAAACCCGGGACCCAAGAGACCCAGTACTTC. As protein: CASKPGTQETQYF.